These 13 T cell receptor beta chains came from one sample sequenced in a study of cytomegalovirus exposure and HLA in healthy donors. PCR used 60 Vbeta primers and 13 Jbeta primers. Sequencing used immunoSEQ multiplex PCR; TCRdb keeps in-frame clones, though not all of them. The sample consists of approximately 250,000 clones, around 80% of them appearing once. The sample taken for sequencing was PBMCs. These receptors came from a boy aged 5-17 years in good health and CMV-seronegative.

This chain links TRBV5-1 with TRBJ2-5; TRBD1 matches at 8 bases. The CDR3 has 13 amino acids. The J segment lost 5 bases and the V segment lost 5 bases, leaving 5 bases of the junction unmatched. Germline CDR1 is SGHRS and CDR2 is YFSETQ. The CDR3 nucleotides read TGCGCCAGCAGTACAGGACAGGGTGAGACCCAGTACTTC. Translating gives CASSTGQGETQYF.

About this clone itself: One end of the junction does not line up with germline, which may come from a read error. The V and J genes are TRBV18 and TRBJ1-3; 7 bases are shared with TRBD1. There are 16 residues in the CDR3. The germline CDR1 and CDR2 sequences are KGHSH and LQKENI. The CDR3 spells CASSPQGPYSGNTIYF. The CDR3 bases are TGTGCCAGCTCGCCACAGGGGCCCTACTCTGGAAACACCATATATTTT.

The chain recombines TRBV7-8 with TRBJ1-1; D not resolved. Trimming pared 4 bases from V and 5 bases from J, leaving 14 bases between. Germline V gives CDR1 SGHVS, CDR2 FQNEAQ. The CDR3 sequence is 14 residues long. CDR3 loop: CASSSLRIYTEAFF. CDR3 nucleotides: TGTGCCAGCAGCTCCCTCAGGATTTATACTGAAGCTTTCTTT.

On this clone: No conserved phenylalanine or tryptophan ends this CDR3, so it is likely a read error. The DNA is omitted, as the CDR3 cannot be located on it reliably, and the CDR3 follows TCRdb's listing. The V gene is TRBV21-1, the J gene TRBJ1-1; the table names TRBD1, a call not compared with the DNA. TRBV21-1 is shown as a pseudogene. The CDR3 extends over 10 residues, inclusive of both ends. The CDR3 reads CASSVRQRSA.

V is TRBV20-1 and J is TRBJ2-1; D may be TRBD2 (5 bases). V was clipped by 5 bases and J by 4 bases, with 6 bases between them. Germline CDR1 is DFQATT and CDR2 is SNEGSKA (reference sequence). This CDR3 comprises 11 residues. CDR3 in amino acids: CSAGGYNEQFF. Here the CDR3 DNA reads TGCAGTGCTGGCGGGTACAATGAGCAGTTCTTC.

This clone was found once. The gene calls are TRBV6-6 and TRBJ2-7; 7 positions agree with TRBD1. The CDR3 spans 13 residues. V lost 6 bases to trimming and J lost 0 bases; unmatched junction nucleotides: 2. In germline, CDR1 is MNHNY, CDR2 SVGAGI (reference sequence). The CDR3 loop is CASRTGSSYEQYF. CDR3 in DNA: TGTGCCAGCAGGACAGGGAGCTCCTACGAGCAGTACTTC.

V and J are TRBV7-3 and TRBJ2-3; 11 bases agree with TRBD2. CDR3 size: 16 residues. The ends lost 1 base at V and 7 bases at J; junction bases unmatched: 7. The germline V gene encodes CDR1 SGHTA and CDR2 FQGTGA. The CDR3 nucleotides are TGTGCCAGCAGCTTAAGCCGGCGGACTAGCGGGCATACGCAGTATTTT. Residues: CASSLSRRTSGHTQYF. Looking up the rest from reference TRBV7-3 and TRBJ2-3 gives the full variable domain: GAGVSQTPSNKVTEKGKYVELRCDPISGHTALYWYRQSLGQGPEFLIYFQGTGAADDSGLPNDRFFAVRPEGSVSTLKIQRTERGDSAVYLCASSLSRRTSGHTQYFGPGTRLTVL.

The rearrangement links TRBV30 to TRBJ1-2; tentatively, D is TRBD1 (5 bases). This CDR3 has 19 residues. V dropped 3 bases and J dropped 0 bases, with 26 bases sitting between them. CDR1 and CDR2 from the germline V gene are GTSNPN and SVGIG (reference sequence). The CDR3 reads CAWRVIRGTFLLANYGYTF. CDR3 DNA sequence: TGTGCCTGGAGGGTAATTCGTGGGACTTTTCTTCTAGCTAACTATGGCTACACCTTC. The whole variable domain, remainder taken from reference TRBV30 and TRBJ1-2, is SQTIHQWPATLVQPVGSPLSLECTVEGTSNPNLYWYRQAAGRGLQLLFYSVGIGQISSEVPQNLSASRPQDRQFILSSKKLLLSDSGFYLCAWRVIRGTFLLANYGYTFGSGTRLTVV.

V is TRBV11-2 and J is TRBJ1-1, with a tentative D call TRBD1 (6 bases). The CDR3 totals 16 residues. Per the germline V gene, CDR1 is SGHAT and CDR2 is FQNNGV. The germline V and J ends were trimmed by 9 bases and 5 bases, with 25 bases remaining between them. Here the CDR3 DNA reads TGTGCCAGTACTGAGGGGGTGAGTGGATGGTGGACTGAAGCTTTCTTT. This translates into CASTEGVSGWWTEAFF.

V is TRBV30 and J is TRBJ1-2; D ambiguous. This CDR3 comprises 15 residues. Germline CDR1 is GTSNPN and CDR2 is SVGIG (reference sequence). Between the trimmed V and J ends, which lost 0 bases and 0 bases, there was a span of 11 bases. This CDR3 reads CAWSVRRRTNYGYTF. The CDR3 region has the DNA TGTGCCTGGAGTGTACGGCGCAGGACTAACTATGGCTACACCTTC.

CDR3 DNA: TGTGCCAGTAGTATCCGAGTGACAGGGATCGCAGGAAACACCATATATTTT. It is translated as CASSIRVTGIAGNTIYF. The gene calls are TRBV19 and TRBJ1-3, with TRBD1 identical over 7 bases. After removal of 3 bases from V and 4 bases from J, the junction contained 12 bases not matched to a gene. Germline V lookup: CDR1 LNHDA, CDR2 SQIVND (reference sequence). This CDR3 spans 17 amino acids.

The V call is TRBV7-2, the J call TRBJ1-2, with a possible D match to TRBD1 (5 bases). Trimming left V 5 bases short and J 5 bases short, with 18 bases between. Germline values: CDR1 SGHTA, CDR2 FQGNSA. The CDR3 runs 15 residues. CDR3 sequence reads: CASSQSPTGVYGYTF. As DNA, the CDR3 is TGTGCCAGCAGCCAGTCCCCTACAGGAGTTTATGGCTACACCTTC.

This clone was picked up a small number of times. CDR3 nucleotides: TGCGCCAGCAAGGAATCAGGGGGAAGCGCCTACGAGCAGTACTTC. Protein product: CASKESGGSAYEQYF. V usage is TRBV5-1 and J usage is TRBJ2-7; 7 bases are shared with TRBD1. This CDR3 contains 15 residues. The junction had 11 bases not matched to a gene; V was cut back by 6 bases and J by 2 bases. The germline CDR1 and CDR2 sequences are SGHRS and YFSETQ.